This TCR beta chain appears in the sequencing data of a study of cytomegalovirus exposure and HLA in healthy donors. Overall study context: Out of about 170 million T cells, an earlier analysis found 117 million unique TCR beta sequences in total. Out of about 360 genotyped donors, roughly 80% belonged to the Caucasian-associated ancestry cluster.

A note on this clone: Its specificity is unknown.

The PCR used 60 Vbeta and 13 Jbeta primers. Profiling relied on immunoSEQ multiplex PCR, and the TCRdb table lists in-frame clones only, not all of them. Of 170,000 or so clones listed, around 79% were seen once; the top ten hold about 0.5%. Germline V lookup: CDR1 SGHRS, CDR2 YFSETQ. This CDR3 region has 15 residues. Trimming cost V 0 bases and J 5 bases, with 15 bases left between them. Study-wide points: TCR beta sequences reportedly predicted the HLA-A and HLA-B alleles of most subjects accurately.

The origin of this receptor is a woman between 50 and 59 years old in good health and CMV-seronegative. Sequencing was carried out using PBMCs. The chain employs TRBV5-1 and TRBJ2-7, with D perhaps TRBD2 (6 bases). In DNA form, the CDR3 reads TGCGCCAGCAGCTTGGTTGACGGGAGTGGCGACGAGCAGTACTTC. Amino acids: CASSLVDGSGDEQYF.